One T cell receptor beta chain is described in this entry. Original analysis: Reference gene primer amplification gave estimated nucleated cell counts. Sequencing used immunoSEQ multiplex PCR; TCRdb keeps in-frame clones, though not all of them. Clonal size and the V and J genes are those of that table, whereas D and trimming came from the DNA. This table has roughly 100,000 clones, around 76% appearing once. The data were obtained in a study of blood T cell repertoires in COVID-19. The sample was peripheral blood. This TCR was sampled from a woman aged 70-85 years with acute or convalescent COVID-19.

CDR3 sequence reads: CASSPQLLGGNEQFF. The CDR3 DNA reads as TGTGCCAGCAGCCCACAGCTGTTGGGGGGCAATGAGCAGTTCTTC. The V and J genes are TRBV7-7 and TRBJ2-1; D perhaps matches TRBD2 (6 bases). There are 15 residues in the CDR3. V lost 5 bases and J lost 6, with 17 bases in between. Germline V lookup: CDR1 SSHAT, CDR2 FNYEAQ (reference sequence).